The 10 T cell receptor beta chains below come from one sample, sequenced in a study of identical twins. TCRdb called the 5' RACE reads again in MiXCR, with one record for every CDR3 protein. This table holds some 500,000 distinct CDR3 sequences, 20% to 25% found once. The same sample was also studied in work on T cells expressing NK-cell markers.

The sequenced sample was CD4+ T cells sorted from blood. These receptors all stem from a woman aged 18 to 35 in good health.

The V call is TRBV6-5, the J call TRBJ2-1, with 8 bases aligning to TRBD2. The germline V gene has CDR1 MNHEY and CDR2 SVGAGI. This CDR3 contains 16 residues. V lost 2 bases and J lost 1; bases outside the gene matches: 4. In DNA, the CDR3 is TGTGCCAGCAGTTACAAAGGGACTAGTTCCTACAATGAGCAGTTCTTC. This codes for CASSYKGTSSYNEQFF.

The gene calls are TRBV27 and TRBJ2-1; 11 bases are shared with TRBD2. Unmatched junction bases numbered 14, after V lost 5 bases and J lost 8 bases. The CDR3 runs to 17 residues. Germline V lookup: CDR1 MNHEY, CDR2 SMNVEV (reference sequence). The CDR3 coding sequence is TGTGCCAGCAGTCTCACCGTCGGTAGCGGGAGGGCCGATGAGCAGTTCTTC. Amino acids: CASSLTVGSGRADEQFF.

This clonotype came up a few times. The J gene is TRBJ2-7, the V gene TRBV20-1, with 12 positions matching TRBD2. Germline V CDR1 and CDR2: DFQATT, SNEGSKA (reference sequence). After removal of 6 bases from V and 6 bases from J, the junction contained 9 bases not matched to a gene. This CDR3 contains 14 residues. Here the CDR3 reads CSAPRTSGAPEQYF. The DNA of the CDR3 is TGCAGTGCACCAAGGACTAGCGGGGCCCCCGAGCAGTACTTC.

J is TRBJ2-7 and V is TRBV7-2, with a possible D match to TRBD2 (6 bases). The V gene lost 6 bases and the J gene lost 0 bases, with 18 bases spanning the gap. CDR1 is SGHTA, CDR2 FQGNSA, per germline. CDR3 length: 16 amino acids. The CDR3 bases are TGTGCCAGCAGAGCATTCGGGACTGCGAGCTCCTACGAGCAGTACTTC. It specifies CASRAFGTASSYEQYF.

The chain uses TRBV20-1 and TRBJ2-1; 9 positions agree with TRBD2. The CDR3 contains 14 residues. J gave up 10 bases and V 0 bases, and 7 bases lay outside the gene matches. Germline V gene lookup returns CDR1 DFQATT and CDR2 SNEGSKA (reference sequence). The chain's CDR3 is CSARDSGRLGEQFF. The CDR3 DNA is TGCAGTGCTAGAGATAGCGGGAGACTGGGAGAGCAGTTCTTC.

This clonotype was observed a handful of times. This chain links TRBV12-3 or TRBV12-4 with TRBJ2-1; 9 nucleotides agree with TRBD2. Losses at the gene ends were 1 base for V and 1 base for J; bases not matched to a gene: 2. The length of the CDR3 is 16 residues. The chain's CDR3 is CASSLGREGSYNEQFF. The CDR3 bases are TGTGCCAGCAGTTTAGGGCGGGAGGGATCCTACAATGAGCAGTTCTTC.

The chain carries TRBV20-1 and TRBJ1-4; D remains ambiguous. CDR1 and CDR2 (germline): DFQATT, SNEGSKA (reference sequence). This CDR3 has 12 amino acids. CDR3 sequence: CSVVRGDEKLFF. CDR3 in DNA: TGCAGCGTCGTCAGAGGCGACGAAAAACTGTTTTTT.

CDR3 coding DNA: TGCAGTGCTAGGGGAACTAGCGGGAGGGCCGGTGAAAACATTCAGTACTTC. It translates to CSARGTSGRAGENIQYF. The chain has TRBV20-1 and TRBJ2-4; 13 nucleotides agree with TRBD2. The J segment lost 5 bases and the V segment lost 3 bases, leaving 10 bases of the junction unmatched. CDR1 DFQATT and CDR2 SNEGSKA come from the germline V gene (reference sequence). The CDR3 has 17 amino acids.

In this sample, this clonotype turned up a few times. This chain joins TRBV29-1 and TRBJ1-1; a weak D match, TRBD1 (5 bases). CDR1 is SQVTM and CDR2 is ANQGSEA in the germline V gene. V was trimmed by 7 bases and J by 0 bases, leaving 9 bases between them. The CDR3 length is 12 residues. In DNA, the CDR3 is TGCAGCGGGGGACTTATGAACACTGAAGCTTTCTTT. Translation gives CSGGLMNTEAFF. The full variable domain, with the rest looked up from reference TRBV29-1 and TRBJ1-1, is SAVISQKPSRDICQRGTSLTIQCQVDSQVTMMFWYRQQPGQSLTLIATANQGSEATYESGFVIDKFPISRPNLTFSTLTVSNMSPEDSSIYLCSGGLMNTEAFFGQGTRLTVV.

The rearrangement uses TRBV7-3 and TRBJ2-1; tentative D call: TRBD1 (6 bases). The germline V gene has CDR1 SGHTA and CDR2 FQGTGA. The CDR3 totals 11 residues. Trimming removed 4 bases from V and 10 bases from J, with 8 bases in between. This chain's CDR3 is CASSSGQEQFF. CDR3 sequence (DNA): TGTGCCAGCAGCTCCGGACAGGAGCAGTTCTTC.